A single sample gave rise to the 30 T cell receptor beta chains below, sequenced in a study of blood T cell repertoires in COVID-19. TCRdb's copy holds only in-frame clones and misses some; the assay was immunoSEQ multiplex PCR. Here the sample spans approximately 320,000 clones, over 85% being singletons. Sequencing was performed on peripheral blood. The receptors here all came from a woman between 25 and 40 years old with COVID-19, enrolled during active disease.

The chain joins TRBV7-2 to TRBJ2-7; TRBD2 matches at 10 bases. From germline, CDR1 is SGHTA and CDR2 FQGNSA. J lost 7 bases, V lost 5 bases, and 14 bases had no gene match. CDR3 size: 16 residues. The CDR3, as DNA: TGTGCCAGCAGCCGCCTCCGTTGGCCTAGCGGGAGAGAGCAGTACTTC. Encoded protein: CASSRLRWPSGREQYF.

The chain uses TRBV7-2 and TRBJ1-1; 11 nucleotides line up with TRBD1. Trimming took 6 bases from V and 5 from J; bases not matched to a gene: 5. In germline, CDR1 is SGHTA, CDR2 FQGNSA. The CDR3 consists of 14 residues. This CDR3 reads CASSWDRGSTEAFF. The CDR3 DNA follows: TGTGCCAGCAGTTGGGACAGGGGGTCGACTGAAGCTTTCTTT.

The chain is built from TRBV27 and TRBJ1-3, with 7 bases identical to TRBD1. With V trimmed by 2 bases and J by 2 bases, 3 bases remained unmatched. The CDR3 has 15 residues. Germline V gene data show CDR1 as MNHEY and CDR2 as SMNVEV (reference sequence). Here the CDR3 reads CASSLGTGAGNTIYF. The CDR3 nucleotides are TGTGCCAGCAGTTTAGGTACAGGGGCTGGAAACACCATATATTTT.

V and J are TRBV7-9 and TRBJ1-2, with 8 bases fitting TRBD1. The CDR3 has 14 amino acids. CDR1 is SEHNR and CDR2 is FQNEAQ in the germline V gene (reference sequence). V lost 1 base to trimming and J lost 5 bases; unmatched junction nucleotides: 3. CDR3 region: CASSLEQGGYGYTF. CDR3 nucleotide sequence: TGTGCCAGCAGCTTAGAACAGGGGGGGTATGGCTACACCTTC.

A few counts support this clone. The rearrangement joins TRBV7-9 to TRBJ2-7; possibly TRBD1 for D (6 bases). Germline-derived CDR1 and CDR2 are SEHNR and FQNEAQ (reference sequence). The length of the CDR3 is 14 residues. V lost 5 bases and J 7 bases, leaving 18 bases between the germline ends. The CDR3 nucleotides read TGTGCCAGCAGCGGGACACGGATGGAATGGGAGCAGTACTTC. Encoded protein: CASSGTRMEWEQYF.

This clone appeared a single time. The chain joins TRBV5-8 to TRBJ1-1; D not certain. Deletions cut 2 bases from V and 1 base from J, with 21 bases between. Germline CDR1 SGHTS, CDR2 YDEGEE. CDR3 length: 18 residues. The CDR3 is CASSFSQTILRANTEAFF. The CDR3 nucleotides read TGTGCCAGCAGCTTTAGCCAAACAATTTTACGAGCGAACACTGAAGCTTTCTTT.

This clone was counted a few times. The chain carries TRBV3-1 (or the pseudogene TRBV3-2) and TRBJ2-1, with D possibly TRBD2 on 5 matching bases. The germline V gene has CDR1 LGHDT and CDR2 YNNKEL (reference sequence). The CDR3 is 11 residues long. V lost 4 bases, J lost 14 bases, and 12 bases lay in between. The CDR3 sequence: CASSRSGLKFF. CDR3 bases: TGTGCCAGCAGCCGGAGCGGTTTGAAGTTCTTC.

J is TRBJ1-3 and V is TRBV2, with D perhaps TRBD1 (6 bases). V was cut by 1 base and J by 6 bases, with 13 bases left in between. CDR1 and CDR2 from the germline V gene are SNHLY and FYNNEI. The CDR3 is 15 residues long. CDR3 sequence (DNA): TGTGCCAGCAGTGAAGGGCAGGGGCGGTCAAACACCATATATTTT. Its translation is CASSEGQGRSNTIYF.

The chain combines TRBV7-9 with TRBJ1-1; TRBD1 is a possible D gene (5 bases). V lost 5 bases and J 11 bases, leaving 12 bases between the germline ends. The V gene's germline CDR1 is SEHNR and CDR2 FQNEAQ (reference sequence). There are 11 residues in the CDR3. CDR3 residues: CASSGGAWAFF. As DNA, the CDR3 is TGTGCCAGCAGCGGCGGGGCATGGGCTTTCTTT. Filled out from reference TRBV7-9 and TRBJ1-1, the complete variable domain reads DTGVSQNPRHKITKRGQNVTFRCDPISEHNRLYWYRQTLGQGPEFLTYFQNEAQLEKSRLLSDRFSAERPKGSFSTLEIQRTEQGDSAMYLCASSGGAWAFFGQGTRLTVV.

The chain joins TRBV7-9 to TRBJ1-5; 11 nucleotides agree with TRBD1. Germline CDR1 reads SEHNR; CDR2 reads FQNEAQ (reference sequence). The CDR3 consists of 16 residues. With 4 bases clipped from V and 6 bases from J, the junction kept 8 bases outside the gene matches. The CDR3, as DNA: TGTGCCAGCAGCTCTCTGGACAGGGGGCGTATTCAGCCCCAGCATTTT. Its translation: CASSSLDRGRIQPQHF.

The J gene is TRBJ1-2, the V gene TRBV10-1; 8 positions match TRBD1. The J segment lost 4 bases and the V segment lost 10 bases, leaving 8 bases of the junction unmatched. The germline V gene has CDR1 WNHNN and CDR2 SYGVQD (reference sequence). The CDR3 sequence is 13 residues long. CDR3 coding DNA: TGCGCCATCGTCAGGGGGCGGACCTATGGCTACACCTTC. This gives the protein CAIVRGRTYGYTF.

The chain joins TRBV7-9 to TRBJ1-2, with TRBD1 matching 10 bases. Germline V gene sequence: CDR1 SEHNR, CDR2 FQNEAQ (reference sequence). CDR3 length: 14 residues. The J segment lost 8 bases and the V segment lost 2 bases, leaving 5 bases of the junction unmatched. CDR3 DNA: TGTGCCAGCAGCTTAACAGGGACAGGGGTCGGCTACACCTTC. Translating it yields CASSLTGTGVGYTF.

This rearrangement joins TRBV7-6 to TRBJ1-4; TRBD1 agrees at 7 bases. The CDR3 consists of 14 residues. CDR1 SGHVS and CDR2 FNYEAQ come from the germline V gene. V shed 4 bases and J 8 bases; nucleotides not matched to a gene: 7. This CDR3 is CASSWATGVEKLFF. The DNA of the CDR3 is TGTGCCAGCAGCTGGGCTACAGGGGTCGAAAAACTGTTTTTT.

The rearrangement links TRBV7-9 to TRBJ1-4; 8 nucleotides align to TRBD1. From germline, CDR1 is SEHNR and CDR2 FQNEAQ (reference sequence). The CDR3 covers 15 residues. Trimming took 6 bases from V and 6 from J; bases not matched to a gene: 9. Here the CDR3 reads CASSHPTGDDEKLFF. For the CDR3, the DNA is TGTGCCAGCAGTCACCCGACAGGGGATGATGAAAAACTGTTTTTT.

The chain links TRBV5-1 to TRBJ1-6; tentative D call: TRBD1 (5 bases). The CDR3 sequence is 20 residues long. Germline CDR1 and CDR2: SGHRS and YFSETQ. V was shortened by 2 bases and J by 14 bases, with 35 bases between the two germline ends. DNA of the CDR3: TGCGCCAGCAGCTTAGGGCCTGGCTTGGTGATGGGACTTCAAGAAGTTTCCCTCCACTTT. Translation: CASSLGPGLVMGLQEVSLHF.

CDR3 amino acids: CSVGARFTDTQYF. Written as DNA, the CDR3 is TGCAGCGTTGGGGCCAGGTTCACAGATACGCAGTATTTT. V usage is TRBV29-1 and J usage is TRBJ2-3; D call uncertain. CDR1 and CDR2 from the germline V gene are SQVTM and ANQGSEA. The CDR3 totals 13 residues. V dropped 4 bases and J dropped 2 bases, with 10 bases sitting between them.

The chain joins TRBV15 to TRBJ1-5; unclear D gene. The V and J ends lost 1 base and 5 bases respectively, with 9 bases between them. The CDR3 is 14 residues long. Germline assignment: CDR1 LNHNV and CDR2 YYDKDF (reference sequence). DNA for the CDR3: TGTGCCACCAGCAGAGTTGACGGGTATCAGCCCCAGCATTTT. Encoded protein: CATSRVDGYQPQHF.

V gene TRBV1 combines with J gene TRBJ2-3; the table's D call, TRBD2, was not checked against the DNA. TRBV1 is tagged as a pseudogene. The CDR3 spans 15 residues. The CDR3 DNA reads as TGCACCAGCAGCCAAAACTACCCAATAACAGATACGCAGTATTTT. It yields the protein CTSSQNYPITDTQYF.

In nucleotides, the CDR3 is TGTGCCAGCAGTTACTATCCCGGGACAGGGGACGAGCAGTACTTC. This gives the protein CASSYYPGTGDEQYF. The chain links TRBV6-5 to TRBJ2-7, with 10 bases identical to TRBD1. The CDR3 covers 15 residues. Germline CDR1 is MNHEY and CDR2 is SVGAGI. Unmatched junction bases numbered 5, after V lost 1 base and J lost 5 bases.

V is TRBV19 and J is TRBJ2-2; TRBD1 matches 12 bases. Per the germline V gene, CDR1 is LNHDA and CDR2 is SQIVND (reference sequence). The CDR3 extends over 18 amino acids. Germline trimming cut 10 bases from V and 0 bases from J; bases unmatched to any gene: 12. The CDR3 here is CATSSGTGGFANTGELFF. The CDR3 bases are TGTGCCACCTCTTCGGGGACAGGGGGCTTTGCGAACACCGGGGAGCTGTTTTTT.

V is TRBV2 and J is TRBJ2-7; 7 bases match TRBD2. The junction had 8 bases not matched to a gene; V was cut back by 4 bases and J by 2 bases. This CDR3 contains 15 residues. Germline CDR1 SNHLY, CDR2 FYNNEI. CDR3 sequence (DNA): TGTGCCAGCAGTGTACATCGGGGGGTCCCCTACGAGCAGTACTTC. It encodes CASSVHRGVPYEQYF.

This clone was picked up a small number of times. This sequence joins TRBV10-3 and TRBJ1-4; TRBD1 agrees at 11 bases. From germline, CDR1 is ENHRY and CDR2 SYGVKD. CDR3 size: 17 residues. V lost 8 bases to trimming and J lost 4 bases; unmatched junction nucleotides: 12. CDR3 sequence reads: CAISPDRGLRDNEKLFF. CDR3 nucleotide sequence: TGTGCCATCTCCCCGGACAGGGGGCTGCGGGATAATGAAAAACTGTTTTTT.

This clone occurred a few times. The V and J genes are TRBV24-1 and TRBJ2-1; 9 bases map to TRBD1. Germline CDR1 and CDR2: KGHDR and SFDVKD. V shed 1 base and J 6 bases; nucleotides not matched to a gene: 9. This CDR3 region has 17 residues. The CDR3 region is CATSDLDRGAFGNEQFF. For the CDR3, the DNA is TGTGCCACCAGTGATTTAGACAGGGGGGCGTTCGGCAATGAGCAGTTCTTC.

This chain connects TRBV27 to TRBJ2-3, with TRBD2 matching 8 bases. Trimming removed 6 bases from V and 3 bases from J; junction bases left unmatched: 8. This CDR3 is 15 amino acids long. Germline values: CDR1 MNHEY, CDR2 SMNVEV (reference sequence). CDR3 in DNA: TGTGCCAGCAGCCCGAGCGGGGGCCTTACAGATACGCAGTATTTT. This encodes CASSPSGGLTDTQYF.

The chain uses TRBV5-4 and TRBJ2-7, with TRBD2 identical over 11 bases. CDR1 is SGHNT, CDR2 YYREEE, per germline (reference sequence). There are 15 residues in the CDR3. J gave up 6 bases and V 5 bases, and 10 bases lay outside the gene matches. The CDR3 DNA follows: TGTGCCAGCAGAGGGATAGCGGGGGGGCCCTCCGAGCAGTACTTC. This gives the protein CASRGIAGGPSEQYF.

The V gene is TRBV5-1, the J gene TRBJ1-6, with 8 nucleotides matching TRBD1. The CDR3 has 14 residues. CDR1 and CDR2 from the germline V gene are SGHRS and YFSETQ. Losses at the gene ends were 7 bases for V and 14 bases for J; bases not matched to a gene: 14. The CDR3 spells CASAGQGPEGTLHF. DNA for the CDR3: TGCGCCAGCGCCGGACAGGGCCCTGAGGGGACCCTCCACTTT.

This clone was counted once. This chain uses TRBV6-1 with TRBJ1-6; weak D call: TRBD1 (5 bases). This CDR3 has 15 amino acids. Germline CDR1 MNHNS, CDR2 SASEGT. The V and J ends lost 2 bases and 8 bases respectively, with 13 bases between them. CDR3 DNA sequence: TGTGCCAGCAGTGAACTACAAGGGGCGGATTCACCCCTCCACTTT. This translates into CASSELQGADSPLHF.

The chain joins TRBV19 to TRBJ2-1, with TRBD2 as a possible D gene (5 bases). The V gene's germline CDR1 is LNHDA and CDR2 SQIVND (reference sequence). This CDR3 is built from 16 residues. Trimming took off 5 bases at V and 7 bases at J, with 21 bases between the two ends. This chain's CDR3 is CASSPFGRGRGNEQFF. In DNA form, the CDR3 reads TGTGCCAGTAGTCCCTTCGGACGAGGTCGAGGGAATGAGCAGTTCTTC.

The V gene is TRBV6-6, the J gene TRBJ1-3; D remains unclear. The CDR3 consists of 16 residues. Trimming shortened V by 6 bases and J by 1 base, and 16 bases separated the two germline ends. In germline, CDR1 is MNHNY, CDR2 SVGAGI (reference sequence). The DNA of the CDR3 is TGTGCCAGCAGCCCGCGGGAAGTCAAATCTGGAAACACCATATATTTT. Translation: CASSPREVKSGNTIYF.

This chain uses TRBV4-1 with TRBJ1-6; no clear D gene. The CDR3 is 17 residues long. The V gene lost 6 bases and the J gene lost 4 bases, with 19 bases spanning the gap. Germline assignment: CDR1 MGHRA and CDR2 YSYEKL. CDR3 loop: CASRATRGKLYNSPLHF. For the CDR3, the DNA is TGCGCCAGCAGAGCCACACGGGGAAAACTTTATAATTCACCCCTCCACTTT.